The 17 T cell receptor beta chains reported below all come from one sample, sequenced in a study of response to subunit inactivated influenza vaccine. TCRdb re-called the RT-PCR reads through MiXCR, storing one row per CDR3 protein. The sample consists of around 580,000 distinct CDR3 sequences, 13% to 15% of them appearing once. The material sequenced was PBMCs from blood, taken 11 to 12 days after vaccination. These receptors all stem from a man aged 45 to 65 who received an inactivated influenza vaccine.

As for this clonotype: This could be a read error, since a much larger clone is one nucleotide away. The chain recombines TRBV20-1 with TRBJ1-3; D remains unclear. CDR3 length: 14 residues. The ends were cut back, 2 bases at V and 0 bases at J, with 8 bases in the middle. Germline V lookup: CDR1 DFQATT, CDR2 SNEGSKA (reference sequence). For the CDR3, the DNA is TGCAGTGCTAGAAGCAACAGCTCTGGAAACACCATATATTTT. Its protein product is CSARSNSSGNTIYF.

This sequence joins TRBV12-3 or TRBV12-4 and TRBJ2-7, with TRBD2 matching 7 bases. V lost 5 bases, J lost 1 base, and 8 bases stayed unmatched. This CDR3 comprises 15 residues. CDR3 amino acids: CASSPSSGTSYEQYF. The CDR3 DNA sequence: TGTGCCAGCAGTCCTTCTAGCGGTACTTCCTACGAGCAGTACTTC.

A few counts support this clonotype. The CDR3 protein is CASSEDGGNTGELFF. In DNA, the CDR3 is TGTGCCAGCAGTGAAGACGGCGGGAACACCGGGGAGCTGTTTTTT. V usage is TRBV2 and J usage is TRBJ2-2; D gene ambiguous. The germline CDR1 and CDR2 sequences are SNHLY and FYNNEI. This CDR3 comprises 15 residues. Trimming cost V 1 base and J 1 base, with 7 bases left between them.

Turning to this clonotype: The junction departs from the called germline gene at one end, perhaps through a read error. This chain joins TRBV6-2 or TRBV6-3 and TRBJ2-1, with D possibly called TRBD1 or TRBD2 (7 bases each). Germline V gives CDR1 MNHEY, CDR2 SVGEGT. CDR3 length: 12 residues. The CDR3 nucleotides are TGTGCCAGCAGTGACAGGGTGCGGGAGCAGCTCTTC. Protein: CASSDRVREQLF.

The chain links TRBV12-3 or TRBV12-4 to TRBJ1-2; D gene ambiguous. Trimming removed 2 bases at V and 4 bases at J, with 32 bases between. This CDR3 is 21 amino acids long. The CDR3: CASSLSRGGQALFSSSYGYTF. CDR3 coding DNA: TGTGCCAGCAGTTTATCGCGAGGAGGGCAAGCCCTCTTCTCCAGTTCCTATGGCTACACCTTC.

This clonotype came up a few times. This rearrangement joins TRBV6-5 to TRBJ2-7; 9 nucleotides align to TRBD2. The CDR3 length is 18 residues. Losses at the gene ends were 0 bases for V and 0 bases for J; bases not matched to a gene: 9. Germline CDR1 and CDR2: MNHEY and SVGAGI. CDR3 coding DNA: TGTGCCAGCAGTTACTCGAACCTAGCGGGGTTTACCTCCTACGAGCAGTACTTC. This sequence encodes CASSYSNLAGFTSYEQYF.

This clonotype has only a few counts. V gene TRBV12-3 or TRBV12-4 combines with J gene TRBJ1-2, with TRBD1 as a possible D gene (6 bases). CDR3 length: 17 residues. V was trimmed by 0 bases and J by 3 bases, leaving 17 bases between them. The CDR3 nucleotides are TGTGCCAGCAGTTTAGCCCCTACTTGGACAGCCGACTATGGCTACACCTTC. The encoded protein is CASSLAPTWTADYGYTF.

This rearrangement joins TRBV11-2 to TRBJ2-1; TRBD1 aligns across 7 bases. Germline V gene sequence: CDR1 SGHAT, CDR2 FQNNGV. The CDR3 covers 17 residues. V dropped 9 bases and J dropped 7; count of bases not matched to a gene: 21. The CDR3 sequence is CASQFGALQTGTNEQFF. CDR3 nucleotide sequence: TGTGCCAGTCAGTTTGGGGCCTTGCAGACAGGGACGAATGAGCAGTTCTTC.

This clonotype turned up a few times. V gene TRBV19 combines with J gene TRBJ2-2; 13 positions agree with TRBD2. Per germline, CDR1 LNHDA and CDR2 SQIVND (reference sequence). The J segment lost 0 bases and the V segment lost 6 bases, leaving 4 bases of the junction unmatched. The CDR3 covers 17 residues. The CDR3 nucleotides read TGTGCCAGTAGGCAGGGACTAGCGGGACCGAACACCGGGGAGCTGTTTTTT. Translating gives CASRQGLAGPNTGELFF. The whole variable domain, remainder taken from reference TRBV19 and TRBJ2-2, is DGGITQSPKYLFRKEGQNVTLSCEQNLNHDAMYWYRQDPGQGLRLIYYSQIVNDFQKGDIAEGYSVSREKKESFPLTVTSAQKNPTAFYLCASRQGLAGPNTGELFFGEGSRLTVL.

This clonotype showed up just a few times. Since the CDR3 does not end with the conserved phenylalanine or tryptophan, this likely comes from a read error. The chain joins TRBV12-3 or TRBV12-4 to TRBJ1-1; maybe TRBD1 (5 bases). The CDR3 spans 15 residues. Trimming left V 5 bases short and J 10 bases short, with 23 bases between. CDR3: CASSGTGVRGRGAFL. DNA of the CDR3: TGTGCCAGCAGTGGGACGGGGGTTAGAGGGAGGGGAGCTTTCCTT.

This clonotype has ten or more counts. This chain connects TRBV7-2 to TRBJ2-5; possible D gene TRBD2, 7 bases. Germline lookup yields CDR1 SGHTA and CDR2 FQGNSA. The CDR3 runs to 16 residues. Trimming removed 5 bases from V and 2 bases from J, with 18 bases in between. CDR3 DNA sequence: TGTGCCAGCAGCCCAGGACTAGGAGGGGGGCAAGAGACCCAGTACTTC. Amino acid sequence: CASSPGLGGGQETQYF.

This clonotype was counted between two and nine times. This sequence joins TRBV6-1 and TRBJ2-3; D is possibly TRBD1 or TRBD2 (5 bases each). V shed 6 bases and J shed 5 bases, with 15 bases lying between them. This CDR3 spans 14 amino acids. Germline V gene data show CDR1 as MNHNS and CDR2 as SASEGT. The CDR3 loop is CASSPAAGGDTQYF. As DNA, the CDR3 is TGTGCCAGCAGCCCCGCGGCTGGGGGAGATACGCAGTATTTT.

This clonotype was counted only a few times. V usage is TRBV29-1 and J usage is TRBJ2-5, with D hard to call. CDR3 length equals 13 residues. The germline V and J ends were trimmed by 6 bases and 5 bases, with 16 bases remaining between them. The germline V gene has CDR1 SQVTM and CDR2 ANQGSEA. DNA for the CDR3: TGCAGCGTCCTTATCTTAATGGGGGAGACCCAGTACTTC. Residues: CSVLILMGETQYF. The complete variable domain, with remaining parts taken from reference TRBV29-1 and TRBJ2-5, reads SAVISQKPSRDICQRGTSLTIQCQVDSQVTMMFWYRQQPGQSLTLIATANQGSEATYESGFVIDKFPISRPNLTFSTLTVSNMSPEDSSIYLCSVLILMGETQYFGPGTRLLVL.

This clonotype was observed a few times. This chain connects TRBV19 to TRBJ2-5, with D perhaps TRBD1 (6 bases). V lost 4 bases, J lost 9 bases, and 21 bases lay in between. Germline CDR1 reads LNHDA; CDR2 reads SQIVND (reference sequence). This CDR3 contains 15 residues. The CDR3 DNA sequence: TGTGCCAGTAGTACTGGACAAATTTCCCAGGGGTCCCAGTACTTC. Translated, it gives CASSTGQISQGSQYF.

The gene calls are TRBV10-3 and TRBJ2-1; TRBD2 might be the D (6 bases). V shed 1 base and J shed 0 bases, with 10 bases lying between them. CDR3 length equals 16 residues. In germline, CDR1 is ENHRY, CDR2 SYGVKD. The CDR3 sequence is CAISEFQEGSYNEQFF. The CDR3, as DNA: TGTGCCATCAGTGAGTTTCAGGAGGGCTCCTACAATGAGCAGTTCTTC.

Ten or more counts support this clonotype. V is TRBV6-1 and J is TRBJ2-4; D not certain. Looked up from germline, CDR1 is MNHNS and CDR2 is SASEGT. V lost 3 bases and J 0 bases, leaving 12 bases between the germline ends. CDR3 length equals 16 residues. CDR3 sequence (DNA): TGTGCCAGCAGTGAGGAGCAGGTCCTAGCCAAAAACATTCAGTACTTC. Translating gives CASSEEQVLAKNIQYF.

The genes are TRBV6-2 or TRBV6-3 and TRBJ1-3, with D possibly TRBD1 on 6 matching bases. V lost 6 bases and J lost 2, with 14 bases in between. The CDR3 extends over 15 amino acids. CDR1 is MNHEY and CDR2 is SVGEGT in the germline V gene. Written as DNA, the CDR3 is TGTGCCAGCAGACGAACAGGGACTACTGGAAACACCATATATTTT. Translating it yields CASRRTGTTGNTIYF.